This is a list of T cell receptor beta chains from one sample in a study of post-analysis software for immune sequencing data. TCRdb called the PCR reads again in MiXCR, with one record for every CDR3 protein. Of fewer than 850,000 distinct CDR3 sequences in the sample, 25% to 30% were seen once. Sequenced sample: blood. Every receptor here comes from a girl aged 5-17 years with multiple sclerosis. Each CDR3 is given with its conserved first and last residue. The order of the fields is V gene, J gene, clone size, CDR3 length, CDR3 protein. Rows give clone size only sometimes, using once, few, many, or a class for an expanded clone.

TRBV29-1	TRBJ2-6	many	14	CSVTQGSGANVLTF
TRBV20-1	TRBJ2-7	few	10	CSAWGAEQYF
TRBV20-1	.	.	13	CSAPRLVNNEQYF
TRBV29-1	TRBJ2-3	.	14	CSIGTSGSVDTQYF
TRBV5-1	TRBJ2-3	few	15	CASSLDVGRADTQYF
TRBV6-5	TRBJ2-7	.	15	CASSVRDRGSYEQYF
TRBV20-1	TRBJ2-5	many	13	CSASVGGAETQYF
TRBV6-1	TRBJ1-2	few	14	CASTWRAGDYGYTF
TRBV12-3/TRBV12-4	TRBJ2-1	few	14	CASSLLARGREQFF
TRBV27	TRBJ2-5	many	14	CASSRTGFQETQYF
TRBV24-1	TRBJ2-5	.	14	CATGDGDGRWTQYF
TRBV10-3	TRBJ2-1	.	14	CAIQGGGSTSEQFF
TRBV21-1	.	.	15	CAGSTPTGDSYEQYF
TRBV29-1	TRBJ1-2	.	12	CSVVGTAAGYTF
TRBV7-2	TRBJ2-5	.	14	CASSLAQGRETQYF
TRBV29-1	TRBJ2-7	.	14	CSVKLAGVSYEQYF
TRBV5-5	TRBJ2-5	.	14	CASSLSTGRETQYF
TRBV28	TRBJ2-5	.	15	CASSPGGRQSGTQYF
TRBV18	TRBJ1-2	.	13	CASSQLGHYGYTF
TRBV5-1	TRBJ2-5	.	17	CASSLDLAGVPSHRQYF
TRBV9	TRBJ2-4	few	14	CASSPPSSANIQYF
TRBV14	TRBJ2-2	few	16	CASSPRLAGNTGELFF
TRBV7-2	TRBJ1-2	.	14	CASSPPRGEDGYTF
TRBV12-3/TRBV12-4	TRBJ1-4	.	15	CASRRTGAANEKLFF
TRBV18	TRBJ1-4	.	11	CASSQSEKLFF
TRBV20-1	TRBJ1-2	.	13	CSASGQPNYGYTF
TRBV20-1	TRBJ2-3	few	15	CSARTGLAGTDTQYF
TRBV6-5	TRBJ2-5	few	13	CATHGSLPETQYF
TRBV28	TRBJ2-3	.	13	CASFKASADTQYF
TRBV7-2	TRBJ2-3	.	17	CASSRRTSGGATDTQYF
TRBV5-5	TRBJ2-4	.	14	CASSLAGASREQYF
TRBV7-9	TRBJ1-1	.	11	CASSPTIEAFF
TRBV3-1	TRBJ2-1	.	14	CASSQGLAGGYAFF
TRBV20-1	TRBJ2-5	.	16	CSAIKTSGDIQETQYF
TRBV7-9	TRBJ2-1	.	15	CVSSLQQSSYNEQFF
TRBV5-1	TRBJ1-2	.	10	CAIRDYGYTF
TRBV7-2	TRBJ2-5	few	13	CASSLGGPSAQYF
TRBV10-3	TRBJ2-4	.	13	CAISPGSKNIQYF
TRBV28	TRBJ1-1	.	11	CASSLGQEAFF
TRBV6-6	TRBJ1-4	.	14	CASSPRQASEKLFF